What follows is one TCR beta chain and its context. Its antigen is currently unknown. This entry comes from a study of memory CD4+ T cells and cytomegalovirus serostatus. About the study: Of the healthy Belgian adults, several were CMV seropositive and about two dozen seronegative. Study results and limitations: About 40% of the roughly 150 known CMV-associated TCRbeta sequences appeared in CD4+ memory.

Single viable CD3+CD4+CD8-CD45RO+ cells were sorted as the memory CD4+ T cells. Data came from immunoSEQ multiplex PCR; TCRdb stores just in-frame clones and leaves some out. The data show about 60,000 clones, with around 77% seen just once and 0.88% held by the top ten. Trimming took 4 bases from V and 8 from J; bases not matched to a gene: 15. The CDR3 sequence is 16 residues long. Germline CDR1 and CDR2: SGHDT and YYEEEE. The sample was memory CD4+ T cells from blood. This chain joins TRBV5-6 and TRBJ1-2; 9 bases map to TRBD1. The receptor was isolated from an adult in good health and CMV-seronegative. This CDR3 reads CASSLSGQGFYLGYTF. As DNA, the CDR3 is TGTGCCAGCAGCCTGAGTGGACAGGGGTTTTATTTGGGCTACACCTTC.